The 28 T cell receptor beta chains below were found in one sample sequenced in a study of blood T cell repertoires in COVID-19. Assay used: immunoSEQ multiplex PCR; TCRdb lists only in-frame clones, some missing. Altogether hundreds of thousands of clones are present, about 89% being singletons, with the ten largest covering roughly a tenth. Sequencing input: PBMCs or T cells enriched from blood (not recorded which). These receptors all come from a woman in her forties who had recovered from COVID-19.

The chain carries TRBV5-4 and TRBJ1-2; no clear D gene. V lost 4 bases to trimming and J lost 7 bases, with 20 bases between them. The CDR3 is 15 residues long. Germline CDR1 reads SGHNT; CDR2 reads YYREEE (reference sequence). The CDR3 is CASSLTVETMAGYTF. In DNA, the CDR3 is TGTGCCAGCAGCCTAACGGTAGAAACTATGGCTGGCTACACCTTC.

The rearrangement uses TRBV5-4 and TRBJ1-6, with 9 bases aligning to TRBD1. V shed 4 bases and J 7 bases; nucleotides not matched to a gene: 9. This CDR3 contains 16 residues. Germline loops: CDR1 SGHNT, CDR2 YYREEE (reference sequence). CDR3 bases: TGTGCCAGCAGCGTGGGGGGAGACAGGGGGAATTCACCCCTCCACTTT. Translating it yields CASSVGGDRGNSPLHF.

This clone occurred once. The chain couples TRBV6-2 or TRBV6-3 to TRBJ1-1; 8 positions match TRBD1. The CDR3 extends over 18 amino acids. The germline CDR1 and CDR2 sequences are MNHEY and SVGEGT. With V trimmed by 0 bases and J by 0 bases, 9 bases remained unmatched. For the CDR3, the DNA is TGTGCCAGCAGTTACTCAAGACAGGGGCCTCATATGAACACTGAAGCTTTCTTT. Translation: CASSYSRQGPHMNTEAFF.

The V call is TRBV5-4, the J call TRBJ2-1; D perhaps matches TRBD1 (5 bases). V dropped 4 bases and J dropped 6 bases, with 11 bases sitting between them. Germline V gives CDR1 SGHNT, CDR2 YYREEE (reference sequence). There are 13 residues in the CDR3. The CDR3 here is CASSGQGGNEQFF. The DNA for the CDR3 is TGTGCCAGCAGCGGGCAGGGTGGCAATGAGCAGTTCTTC. Filled out from reference TRBV5-4 and TRBJ2-1, the complete variable domain reads ETGVTQSPTHLIKTRGQQVTLRCSSQSGHNTVSWYQQALGQGPQFIFQYYREEENGRGNFPPRFSGLQFPNYSSELNVNALELDDSALYLCASSGQGGNEQFFGPGTRLTVL.

This chain connects TRBV25-1 to TRBJ1-5, with TRBD1 matching over 7 bases. The CDR3 runs to 14 residues. The J segment lost 1 base and the V segment lost 8 bases, leaving 5 bases of the junction unmatched. Germline V gives CDR1 MGHDK, CDR2 SYGVNS. DNA of the CDR3: TGTGCCAGCCGGCCGACAGGGAGCAATCAGCCCCAGCATTTT. Protein: CASRPTGSNQPQHF.

The rearrangement links TRBV16 to TRBJ1-2; the D is unclear. This CDR3 comprises 13 residues. The germline CDR1 and CDR2 sequences are KGHSY and FQNENV. With 1 base removed from V and 9 bases from J, the gap between germline ends came to 12 bases. In DNA form, the CDR3 reads TGTGCCAGCAGCCAATGGTGGGAGGGCAGCTACACCTTC. Residues: CASSQWWEGSYTF.

The genes are TRBV6-5 and TRBJ1-1; D unclear. The CDR3 has 12 residues. V was cut by 4 bases and J by 1 base, with 4 bases left in between. Germline V gene data show CDR1 as MNHEY and CDR2 as SVGAGI. CDR3 coding DNA: TGTGCCAGCAGTTCCCGGAACACTGAAGCTTTCTTT. Translating gives CASSSRNTEAFF.

This clone was seen only a few times. J is TRBJ2-7 and V is TRBV20-1; 10 bases line up with TRBD2. The CDR3 runs 13 residues. CDR1 is DFQATT, CDR2 SNEGSKA, per germline (reference sequence). Unmatched junction bases numbered 4, after V lost 3 bases and J lost 5 bases. Written as DNA, the CDR3 is TGCAGTGCTAGTAGCGGGGGGCCCCACGAGCAGTACTTC. Translation gives CSASSGGPHEQYF.

This sequence joins TRBV7-8 and TRBJ1-1; possible D gene TRBD1, 5 bases. This CDR3 comprises 15 residues. V lost 5 bases and J 2 bases, leaving 15 bases between the germline ends. The V gene's germline CDR1 is SGHVS and CDR2 FQNEAQ. CDR3 sequence: CASSRTRDFNTEAFF. The CDR3 bases are TGTGCCAGCAGCCGAACGAGGGACTTCAACACTGAAGCTTTCTTT.

V gene TRBV15 combines with J gene TRBJ1-1; D is undetermined. V was trimmed by 1 base and J by 0 bases, leaving 9 bases between them. There are 15 residues in the CDR3. Germline assignment: CDR1 LNHNV and CDR2 YYDKDF (reference sequence). CDR3 sequence: CATSRGPKMNTEAFF. The CDR3 DNA sequence: TGTGCCACCAGCAGAGGGCCAAAAATGAACACTGAAGCTTTCTTT.

V usage is TRBV19 and J usage is TRBJ1-5, with a tentative D call TRBD1 (5 bases). The germline V and J ends were trimmed by 0 bases and 3 bases, with 9 bases remaining between them. Germline CDR1 and CDR2: LNHDA and SQIVND (reference sequence). The length of the CDR3 is 15 residues. The CDR3 DNA sequence: TGTGCCAGTAGTATAGAAAGGGGCCCCAATCAGCCCCAGCATTTT. Translation: CASSIERGPNQPQHF.

J is TRBJ2-1 and V is TRBV4-3; D perhaps matches TRBD2 (5 bases). Trimming removed 0 bases from V and 9 bases from J, with 9 bases in between. The CDR3 covers 13 residues. Germline loops: CDR1 LGHNA, CDR2 YSLEER. CDR3 loop: CASSQDVSAEQFF. CDR3 nucleotides: TGCGCCAGCAGCCAAGATGTTAGCGCTGAGCAGTTCTTC.

The rearrangement uses TRBV27 and TRBJ2-7; 8 positions agree with TRBD1. The junction had 8 bases not matched to a gene; V was cut back by 6 bases and J by 4 bases. The CDR3 loop spans 14 amino acids. Germline CDR1 is MNHEY and CDR2 is SMNVEV (reference sequence). In DNA form, the CDR3 reads TGTGCCAGCAGAAGGGCAGGGGGCCTATACGAGCAGTACTTC. Protein: CASRRAGGLYEQYF.

The chain uses TRBV27 and TRBJ2-4; the match to TRBD1 covers 9 bases. This CDR3 is 17 amino acids long. Per the germline V gene, CDR1 is MNHEY and CDR2 is SMNVEV (reference sequence). V lost 2 bases, J lost 3 bases, and 8 bases stayed unmatched. CDR3 bases: TGTGCCAGCAGTTTAGGGGGACAGGGCGGCGGCAAAAACATTCAGTACTTC. It encodes CASSLGGQGGGKNIQYF.

The gene calls are TRBV10-3 and TRBJ1-3; D not certain. CDR1 and CDR2 (germline): ENHRY, SYGVKD. Trimming removed 7 bases from V and 2 bases from J, with 12 bases in between. CDR3 length equals 14 residues. CDR3 sequence: CAITSGNAGNTIYF. In nucleotides, the CDR3 is TGTGCCATCACTTCCGGGAACGCTGGAAACACCATATATTTT.

CDR3 sequence: CASSPTGENQPQHF. The CDR3 DNA sequence: TGTGCCAGCTCACCAACAGGGGAAAATCAGCCCCAGCATTTT. The chain uses TRBV18 and TRBJ1-5; 7 bases agree with TRBD1. Germline loops: CDR1 KGHSH, CDR2 LQKENI. This CDR3 is 14 amino acids long. V shed 2 bases, J shed 4 bases, and the junction held 2 bases outside the gene matches.

V is TRBV30 and J is TRBJ1-1, with no clear D. V dropped 1 base and J dropped 0 bases, with 6 bases sitting between them. The germline CDR1 and CDR2 sequences are GTSNPN and SVGIG (reference sequence). This CDR3 has 13 residues. The CDR3 loop reads CAWSDGMNTEAFF. The DNA of the CDR3 is TGTGCCTGGAGTGATGGCATGAACACTGAAGCTTTCTTT.

The rearrangement uses TRBV5-6 and TRBJ2-3; possible D gene TRBD2, 6 bases. Trimming took 1 base from V and 1 from J, leaving 10 bases between them. This CDR3 has 15 residues. The V gene's germline CDR1 is SGHDT and CDR2 YYEEEE. CDR3 in DNA: TGTGCCAGCAGCTTGACGGGAGAGGGCACAGATACGCAGTATTTT. It yields the protein CASSLTGEGTDTQYF.

This clone turned up a few times. This chain uses TRBV6-4 with TRBJ2-3; possibly TRBD2 for D (5 bases). The V gene lost 3 bases and the J gene lost 4 bases, with 14 bases spanning the gap. This CDR3 region has 15 residues. Germline V CDR1 and CDR2: MRHNA, SNTAGT. CDR3 DNA sequence: TGTGCCAGCAGTGATGGCCTGAGCGGCGCAGATACGCAGTATTTT. Its translation: CASSDGLSGADTQYF.

The chain employs TRBV7-2 and TRBJ1-2, with 9 bases matching TRBD1. The CDR3 contains 15 residues. The V gene's germline CDR1 is SGHTA and CDR2 FQGNSA. The junction had 9 bases not matched to a gene; V was cut back by 4 bases and J by 6 bases. For the CDR3, the DNA is TGTGCCAGCAGCTCATCCGGGACAGGGCTAAATGGCTACACCTTC. It translates to CASSSSGTGLNGYTF. Full variable domain (outside the CDR3, taken from reference TRBV7-2 and TRBJ1-2): GAGVSQSPSNKVTEKGKDVELRCDPISGHTALYWYRQSLGQGLEFLIYFQGNSAPDKSGLPSDRFSAERTGGSVSTLTIQRTQQEDSAVYLCASSSSGTGLNGYTFGSGTRLTVV.

This clone was detected only a few times. CDR3 in DNA: TGTGCCAGCAGCTCCAGGACAGGGGGATCCTACGAGCAGTACTTC. It codes for CASSSRTGGSYEQYF. V is TRBV7-8 and J is TRBJ2-7, with 10 bases identical to TRBD1. Germline V CDR1 and CDR2: SGHVS, FQNEAQ. V lost 4 bases, J lost 1 base, and 4 bases stayed unmatched. CDR3 length equals 15 residues.

The J gene is TRBJ2-2, the V gene TRBV30, with 12 bases identical to TRBD1. The V gene's germline CDR1 is GTSNPN and CDR2 SVGIG (reference sequence). The V gene end was trimmed by 5 bases and the J gene end by 6 bases; junction bases not matched to a gene: 4. The CDR3 contains 14 residues. The CDR3 bases are TGTGCCTGGGGGGACAGGGGGCTCTCCGGGGAGCTGTTTTTT. This sequence encodes CAWGDRGLSGELFF. Complete variable domain (other parts from reference TRBV30 and TRBJ2-2): SQTIHQWPATLVQPVGSPLSLECTVEGTSNPNLYWYRQAAGRGLQLLFYSVGIGQISSEVPQNLSASRPQDRQFILSSKKLLLSDSGFYLCAWGDRGLSGELFFGEGSRLTVL.

The chain couples TRBV10-3 to TRBJ1-1, with D possibly matching TRBD1 (6 bases). V was trimmed by 4 bases and J by 4 bases, leaving 16 bases between them. This CDR3 region has 15 residues. CDR1 and CDR2 from the germline V gene are ENHRY and SYGVKD. Written as DNA, the CDR3 is TGTGCCATCAGTGGGTATGGGGGGGCTGGCACTGAAGCTTTCTTT. It translates to CAISGYGGAGTEAFF.

The CDR3 bases are TGTGCCAGCAGCCAACGGGGTGGAGAACAGCCCCAGCATTTT. Protein: CASSQRGGEQPQHF. This chain links TRBV7-2 with TRBJ1-5; D uncertain. CDR1 SGHTA and CDR2 FQGNSA come from the germline V gene. Trimming removed 5 bases at V and 7 bases at J, with 15 bases between. This CDR3 contains 14 residues. Complete variable domain (other parts from reference TRBV7-2 and TRBJ1-5): GAGVSQSPSNKVTEKGKDVELRCDPISGHTALYWYRQSLGQGLEFLIYFQGNSAPDKSGLPSDRFSAERTGGSVSTLTIQRTQQEDSAVYLCASSQRGGEQPQHFGDGTRLSIL.

The chain has TRBV19 and TRBJ2-1; 7 nucleotides line up with TRBD1. J gave up 3 bases and V 5 bases, and 13 bases lay outside the gene matches. This CDR3 contains 17 residues. Germline V gene lookup returns CDR1 LNHDA and CDR2 SQIVND (reference sequence). CDR3 loop: CASSVRQGTSLYNEQFF. The CDR3 DNA sequence: TGTGCCAGTAGTGTCAGACAGGGAACAAGTCTCTACAATGAGCAGTTCTTC.

The chain combines TRBV3-1 (or the pseudogene TRBV3-2) with TRBJ2-5; 10 bases line up with TRBD1. V trimming: 4 bases; J trimming: 7 bases; junction bases outside the gene matches: 6. CDR3 length: 14 amino acids. CDR1 is LGHDT and CDR2 is YNNKEL in the germline V gene (reference sequence). CDR3 in amino acids: CASSRSDRGGTQYF. The DNA of the CDR3 is TGTGCCAGCAGCCGTTCGGACAGGGGGGGGACCCAGTACTTC.

The chain links TRBV24-1 to TRBJ2-1; a possible D gene is TRBD2 (5 bases). The CDR3 is made up of 13 amino acids. V lost 9 bases and J lost 2, with 10 bases in between. Germline CDR1 KGHDR, CDR2 SFDVKD. The CDR3 reads CATAGLPYNEQFF. The CDR3 region has the DNA TGTGCCACCGCGGGTTTACCCTACAATGAGCAGTTCTTC.

V is TRBV24-1 and J is TRBJ1-2; D gene ambiguous. The CDR3 contains 13 residues. V dropped 2 bases and J dropped 7 bases, with 10 bases sitting between them. Looked up from germline, CDR1 is KGHDR and CDR2 is SFDVKD. The CDR3 DNA reads as TGTGCCACCAGTGATTCACCCGGGATTGGCTACACCTTC. Translating it yields CATSDSPGIGYTF.